These 6 T cell receptor beta chains were sequenced from one sample in a study of blood T cell repertoires in COVID-19. TCRdb's table, derived via immunoSEQ multiplex PCR, lists solely in-frame clones and lacks some. The profile shows some 180,000 clones, over 80% of them singletons. Sequencing was performed on peripheral blood. The receptors were sampled from a woman of 80 years or more with COVID-19, enrolled during active disease.

This rearrangement joins TRBV7-9 to TRBJ2-5; 8 nucleotides line up with TRBD2. CDR3 length: 17 residues. Germline-derived CDR1 and CDR2 are SEHNR and FQNEAQ (reference sequence). After removal of 2 bases from V and 2 bases from J, the junction contained 10 bases not matched to a gene. In DNA form, the CDR3 reads TGTGCCAGCAGCTTACGCTGGAGCGGGGGCAAACAAGAGACCCAGTACTTC. The encoded protein is CASSLRWSGGKQETQYF.

The chain has TRBV12-3 or TRBV12-4 and TRBJ2-1, with D perhaps TRBD1 (6 bases). Trimming took 6 bases from V and 10 from J, leaving 10 bases between them. The CDR3 is 11 residues long. The CDR3 DNA reads as TGTGCCAGCAGCCCCGGGACAGAGCAGTTCTTC. Protein: CASSPGTEQFF.

The chain joins TRBV6-5 to TRBJ1-2; TRBD1 might be the D (6 bases). CDR1 MNHEY and CDR2 SVGAGI come from the germline V gene. This CDR3 is built from 13 residues. Between the trimmed V and J ends, which lost 5 bases and 7 bases, there was a span of 14 bases. The CDR3 bases are TGTGCCAGCAGTCGAGAGGGGGTGGCTGGCTACACCTTC. Translated: CASSREGVAGYTF.

This chain links TRBV28 with TRBJ1-5; TRBD1 matches 12 bases. CDR1 and CDR2 (germline): MDHEN, SYDVKM. CDR3 length: 17 residues. J lost 4 bases, V lost 6 bases, and 10 bases had no gene match. The CDR3 bases are TGTGCCAGCAGGTCTACGGGGACAGGGGGCCGGAATCAGCCCCAGCATTTT. Residues: CASRSTGTGGRNQPQHF. Full variable domain (outside the CDR3, taken from reference TRBV28 and TRBJ1-5): DVKVTQSSRYLVKRTGEKVFLECVQDMDHENMFWYRQDPGLGLRLIYFSYDVKMKEKGDIPEGYSVSREKKERFSLILESASTNQTSMYLCASRSTGTGGRNQPQHFGDGTRLSIL.

This sequence joins TRBV15 and TRBJ1-3; D possibly corresponds to TRBD1 (5 bases). V was cut by 1 base and J by 4 bases, with 11 bases left in between. Germline lookup yields CDR1 LNHNV and CDR2 YYDKDF (reference sequence). CDR3 length: 15 residues. CDR3 coding DNA: TGTGCCACCAGCAGAGGACAGCTAGGGGGAAACACCATATATTTT. Translated, it gives CATSRGQLGGNTIYF.

J is TRBJ1-1 and V is TRBV19, with D hard to call. The CDR3 runs 13 residues. Looked up from germline, CDR1 is LNHDA and CDR2 is SQIVND (reference sequence). V lost 0 bases, J lost 5 bases, and 7 bases lay in between. The CDR3 protein is CASSIDEETEAFF. The CDR3 coding sequence is TGTGCCAGTAGTATAGACGAGGAAACTGAAGCTTTCTTT. Full variable domain (outside the CDR3, taken from reference TRBV19 and TRBJ1-1): DGGITQSPKYLFRKEGQNVTLSCEQNLNHDAMYWYRQDPGQGLRLIYYSQIVNDFQKGDIAEGYSVSREKKESFPLTVTSAQKNPTAFYLCASSIDEETEAFFGQGTRLTVV.